The present entry profiles one T cell receptor (beta chain) with its context. Its specific antigen is unknown. Per-base quality was not reported, and no clone a single base away is much larger than it. The data were obtained in a study of shared clonotypes between healthy human individuals (dated by TCRdb to the early 2020s). In the study overall: A few men and a couple of women, aged 18 to 49 years, made up the cohort. For each donor, three plates each were used for CD4 naive and CD4 memory, two plates were used for CD8 naive, and one plate was used for CD8 memory. Blood TCR repertoires of about five healthy adults were deeply sequenced to estimate repertoire size and the extent of clonotype sharing between individuals. To increase sequencing depth and limit assay-specific biases, different laboratories used diverse techniques to prepare libraries and sequence TCR repertoires. Each donor's leukapheresis produced roughly between about 0.8 and 8.9 billion PBMCs. Broader findings and caveats from the paper: Compared with non-shared clonotypes, clonotypes shared by all four sorted-subset donors had higher generation probabilities. Sampling was limited to blood, and TCR repertoires in tissue likely differ from TCR repertoires in blood. Pairwise subsampling led to the expectation that sequencing depth would affect the degree of clonotype sharing among donors. Estimated clonotype richness was generally larger for naive than for memory subsets. About 5% of naive CD4, 3.5% of naive CD8, 2% to 2.5% of memory CD4, and around 0.42% of memory CD8 clonotypes were shared across several donors. Rarefaction of sorted-subset datasets indicated incomplete sequencing despite the large sequencing depth. Because the study included only a small number of donors, the genetic and exposure-history diversity represented was limited.

There are 15 amino acids in the CDR3, from cysteine to phenylalanine inclusive. The sequence is cut down to CDR3 DNA, 45 bases in frame from base 1. V has 9 bases trimmed and J has 0 bases trimmed; junction bases matching no gene number 5. CDR1 and CDR2 were assigned from the germline V gene (reference sequence) as SEHNR and FQNEAQ. The donors were healthy, HIV-negative adults who had no recently reported acute infections or vaccinations. Every donor was a Caucasian adult residing in Nashville, Tennessee, USA. CD4+ T cells were enriched by magnetic negative selection, after which naive cells were positively selected on CD45RA and the negative fraction was taken as the memory subset. After blood collection by leukapheresis, PBMCs were isolated using Ficoll-Histopaque density gradient centrifugation and then cryopreserved in the vapor phase of liquid nitrogen. Purity and quantity of every magnetically sorted T cell population were checked by analytical flow cytometry. Genomic DNA was isolated from each sorted fraction and quantified by UV absorbance on a Nanodrop 2000c.

Using the deep immunoSEQ assay, multiplex PCR amplified TCR CDR3 regions from genomic DNA. Genomic DNA extracted from each cell subset was distributed evenly over all wells of several immunoSEQ 96-well plates, and each plate served as one replicate. For sorted subsets, roughly 200 ng of genomic DNA, equivalent to around 30,000 T cell genomes, went into each replicate PCR. Purified libraries were quantified with a Qubit 3.0 fluorometer, sized on a Bioanalyzer 2100, and re-quantified with the KAPA Library Quantification kit. A separate single-read 150-cycle Illumina NextSeq 550 flow cell was used to sequence each immunoSEQ 96-well plate. As for how the authors treated the data: Because the immunoSEQ output held only junctional sequences and lacked quality scores, the filtering could not match the filtering applied to full-length reads. To assign V/J genes and CDR3, sequences were annotated using PyIR, a Python wrapper for IgBLAST v1.9, with IMGT germline references. Reads were removed for weak V/J assignments (E-value above 1e-6), missing CDR3, stop codons, out-of-frame junctions, or ambiguous translated residues. A V3J clonotype was defined by an identical inferred V gene, J gene, and CDR3 amino acid sequence. Percentage overlap between repertoires was computed as shared unique clonotypes divided by the size of the smaller repertoire. Three approaches were used to assess repertoire richness: RTK rarefaction, the Chao1 estimator, and Recon v2.1 estimates of unobserved clonotypes. OLGA was used to compute generation probabilities for all TCRbeta clonotypes that the gDNA method yielded from a few donors. What TCRdb holds here is the immuneACCESS table cut down to in-frame rearrangements. Part of the clones is not present; checked against another copy, under half of the missing clones reflect an unresolved V gene, and the others are unexplained. V, J and clone size were drawn from that table, and D and trimming were deduced from the DNA. The sample has under 1,100,000 clones on record, approximately 72% of them singletons. The ten largest clones add up to approximately 1.3% of the sample.

This receptor was obtained from a man between 18 and 35 years old in good health. Sequencing used memory CD4+ T cells sorted from blood. According to the study, the label for this sample's cell subset or site signals: CD45RA-negative fraction. This chain joins TRBV7-9 to TRBJ1-6; TRBD1 lines up with 7 middle nucleotides. The CDR3 region: CASNRGGSYNSPLHF. The bases are TGTGCCAGTAACAGGGGAGGCTCCTATAATTCACCCCTCCACTTT.